The entry below gives a single T cell receptor beta chain sequence along with its context. As yet, its antigen is unknown. The CDR3 spans 12 residues. V dropped 3 bases and J dropped 4 bases, with 6 bases sitting between them. Germline CDR1 reads LNHDA; CDR2 reads SQIVND (reference sequence). This record belongs to a study of T cell responses to AZD1222 COVID-19 vaccine. General study results and limits: White British people made up most donors, females outnumbered males, and clonal diversity was possibly underestimated.

Here immunoSEQ multiplex PCR was the method, and the copy in TCRdb shows in-frame clones only, minus some. The table has some 95,000 clones, approximately 88% seen once. The genes are TRBV19 and TRBJ1-2; no firm D call. Sample: peripheral blood, taken on day 0 of AZD1222 vaccination. This sequence originates from an adult in good health. The CDR3 region is CASSILAYGYTF. The CDR3 region has the DNA TGTGCCAGTAGTATTCTGGCCTATGGCTACACCTTC.